The 16 T cell receptor beta chains reported below all come from one sample, sequenced in a study of CD8 T cells in ankylosing spondylitis. TCRdb called the 5' RACE reads again in MiXCR, with one record for every CDR3 protein. The sample consists of over 60,000 distinct CDR3 sequences, about 5% of them appearing once. What was sequenced was blood, either unsorted or a sorted T cell fraction (not recorded which). The receptor source for this set is a male donor with ankylosing spondylitis or in good health (not recorded which).

This clonotype was counted between two and nine times. A much bigger clone sits one base away, suggesting this may be a read error. V is TRBV29-1 and J is TRBJ2-2; TRBD2 aligns across 8 bases. V gave up 6 bases and J gave up 5 bases; unmatched junction bases: 14. The CDR3 loop spans 16 amino acids. CDR1 is SQVTM, CDR2 ANQGSEA, per germline. The CDR3 sequence is CSVEGLVGGQTGELFF. CDR3 DNA sequence: TGCAGCGTCGAGGGACTAGTGGGGGGTCAGACCGGGGAGCTGTTTTTT.

At least ten counts were recorded for this clonotype. The chain uses TRBV20-1 and TRBJ2-1; D unresolved. The CDR3 spans 13 residues. Germline assignment: CDR1 DFQATT and CDR2 SNEGSKA (reference sequence). The germline V and J ends were trimmed by 3 bases and 7 bases, with 13 bases remaining between them. The CDR3 protein is CSASFRLANEQFF. The CDR3 DNA sequence: TGCAGTGCTAGTTTTCGGCTGGCTAATGAGCAGTTCTTC.

The sample holds many counts of this clonotype. The chain is built from TRBV3-1 and TRBJ2-6; TRBD1 aligns across 8 bases. V was clipped by 2 bases and J by 0 bases; unmatched bases: 9. The CDR3 has 19 amino acids. CDR1 is LGHDT, CDR2 YNNKEL, per germline (reference sequence). The CDR3 sequence: CASSQWGRGTGSGANVLTF. CDR3 sequence (DNA): TGTGCCAGCAGCCAATGGGGCAGGGGGACAGGCTCTGGGGCCAACGTCCTGACTTTC.

This clonotype has at least ten counts. The J gene is TRBJ1-5, the V gene TRBV28; D is unclear. Trimming took off 6 bases at V and 7 bases at J, with 13 bases between the two ends. The CDR3 covers 13 residues. From germline, CDR1 is MDHEN and CDR2 SYDVKM. CDR3 in amino acids: CASSSSRLQPQHF. The CDR3 DNA follows: TGTGCCAGCAGCTCCTCGAGATTGCAGCCCCAGCATTTT.

This clonotype has at least ten counts. The chain uses TRBV20-1 and TRBJ2-7; D is possibly TRBD1 (5 bases). This CDR3 is 12 amino acids long. Germline V gene sequence: CDR1 DFQATT, CDR2 SNEGSKA (reference sequence). V lost 3 bases to trimming and J lost 2 bases, with 8 bases between them. CDR3 residues: CSARDNAYEQYF. The CDR3 region has the DNA TGCAGTGCTAGGGACAACGCCTACGAGCAGTACTTC.

Ten or more counts support this clonotype. The V and J genes are TRBV13 and TRBJ2-2; the D is unclear. Germline V gene data show CDR1 as PRHDT and CDR2 as FYEKMQ (reference sequence). V was shortened by 0 bases and J by 2 bases, with 7 bases between the two germline ends. This CDR3 is built from 15 residues. In DNA, the CDR3 is TGTGCCAGCAGCTTAGGACAGATAAACACCGGGGAGCTGTTTTTT. It is translated as CASSLGQINTGELFF. Full variable domain (remainder filled in from reference TRBV13 and TRBJ2-2): AAGVIQSPRHLIKEKRETATLKCYPIPRHDTVYWYQQGPGQDPQFLISFYEKMQSDKGSIPDRFSAQQFSDYHSELNMSSLELGDSALYFCASSLGQINTGELFFGEGSRLTVL.

This clonotype has a count of ten or more. This sequence joins TRBV29-1 and TRBJ2-4; 11 bases match TRBD2. The CDR3 sequence is 14 residues long. Germline CDR1 and CDR2: SQVTM and ANQGSEA. The J segment lost 7 bases and the V segment lost 5 bases, leaving 7 bases of the junction unmatched. This CDR3 is CSVPSGGMGNIQYF. CDR3 nucleotide sequence: TGCAGCGTTCCTAGCGGGGGGATGGGGAACATTCAGTACTTC.

This clonotype was counted ten times or more. This chain connects TRBV29-1 to TRBJ1-2; the D gene is possibly TRBD1 (5 bases). The V gene's germline CDR1 is SQVTM and CDR2 ANQGSEA. V was cut by 0 bases and J by 7 bases, with 18 bases left in between. The CDR3 loop spans 15 amino acids. CDR3 in amino acids: CSVEERLRQGFGYTF. CDR3 coding DNA: TGCAGCGTTGAAGAGCGCCTGAGGCAGGGCTTTGGCTACACCTTC.

This clonotype was counted ten times or more. CDR3 in amino acids: CATSRRTGPVDSGANVLTF. The CDR3 bases are TGTGCCACCAGCAGAAGGACAGGGCCTGTCGATTCTGGGGCCAACGTCCTGACTTTC. The chain employs TRBV15 and TRBJ2-6, with 8 bases aligning to TRBD1. The V segment lost 2 bases and the J segment 1 base; nucleotides outside the gene matches: 10. CDR1 and CDR2 (germline): LNHNV, YYDKDF (reference sequence). This CDR3 has 19 amino acids.

This clonotype was observed at least ten times. The CDR3 here is CAISPPGDGEAFF. CDR3 coding DNA: TGTGCCATCAGCCCCCCGGGGGACGGTGAAGCTTTCTTT. This sequence joins TRBV10-3 and TRBJ1-1; possibly TRBD1 for D (5 bases). The germline V gene encodes CDR1 ENHRY and CDR2 SYGVKD. V lost 6 bases and J 7 bases, leaving 15 bases between the germline ends. This CDR3 spans 13 amino acids.

This clonotype has at least ten counts. The chain recombines TRBV6-1 with TRBJ2-3; 10 bases are a match to TRBD2. The CDR3 spans 16 residues. With 7 bases clipped from V and 2 bases from J, the junction kept 9 bases outside the gene matches. Germline loops: CDR1 MNHNS, CDR2 SASEGT. CDR3: CASKYLAGAITDTQYF. CDR3 coding DNA: TGTGCCAGCAAATATCTAGCGGGGGCCATCACAGATACGCAGTATTTT.

This clonotype was found many times. The V and J genes are TRBV7-3 and TRBJ2-2; 10 bases match TRBD1. V trimming: 6 bases; J trimming: 0 bases; junction bases outside the gene matches: 10. The germline V gene has CDR1 SGHTA and CDR2 FQGTGA. This CDR3 contains 18 residues. The CDR3 bases are TGTGCCAGCAGGACGGGACAGGGGTCTCCATCGAACACCGGGGAGCTGTTTTTT. Translating gives CASRTGQGSPSNTGELFF.

There are many counts of this clonotype. The chain links TRBV7-9 to TRBJ2-7; weak D call: TRBD1 (6 bases). Trimming stripped 7 bases from V and 2 bases from J, with 12 bases between. This CDR3 is built from 13 residues. In germline, CDR1 is SEHNR, CDR2 FQNEAQ (reference sequence). Here the CDR3 reads CASTWDNPYEQYF. CDR3 sequence (DNA): TGTGCCAGCACCTGGGACAACCCCTACGAGCAGTACTTC. The whole variable domain, remainder taken from reference TRBV7-9 and TRBJ2-7, is DTGVSQNPRHKITKRGQNVTFRCDPISEHNRLYWYRQTLGQGPEFLTYFQNEAQLEKSRLLSDRFSAERPKGSFSTLEIQRTEQGDSAMYLCASTWDNPYEQYFGPGTRLTVT.

This clonotype was detected many times. V usage is TRBV3-1 and J usage is TRBJ1-3; 7 nucleotides align to TRBD1. Trimming cost V 7 bases and J 0 bases; bases outside gene matches: 6. The CDR3 has 15 residues. Germline V CDR1 and CDR2: LGHDT, YNNKEL (reference sequence). CDR3 in amino acids: CASNARDSSGNTIYF. For the CDR3, the DNA is TGTGCCAGCAACGCCCGGGACAGCTCTGGAAACACCATATATTTT.

At least ten counts were recorded for this clonotype. The chain has TRBV28 and TRBJ2-7; D may be TRBD2 (7 bases). CDR1 MDHEN and CDR2 SYDVKM come from the germline V gene. The CDR3 is 14 amino acids. Trimming cost V 8 bases and J 5 bases, with 19 bases left between them. CDR3 nucleotides: TGTGCCAGCGCCATGGGGGGGCGCGTCAACGAGCAGTACTTC. Protein product: CASAMGGRVNEQYF.

This clonotype was observed at least ten times. V gene TRBV12-3 or TRBV12-4 combines with J gene TRBJ2-7, with a possible D match to TRBD2 (6 bases). The CDR3 sequence is 14 residues long. Between the trimmed V and J ends, which lost 1 base and 6 bases, there was a span of 13 bases. CDR3 region: CASSLVAGQSEQYF. In DNA, the CDR3 is TGTGCCAGCAGTTTAGTGGCGGGGCAATCCGAGCAGTACTTC.